Listed below are T cell receptor beta chains from one sample, sequenced in a study of cytomegalovirus exposure and HLA in healthy donors. Using immunoSEQ multiplex PCR, the repertoire was profiled, and TCRdb retains in-frame clones only, with some absent. The sample lists 310,000 or so clones; roughly 89% were seen once. Sequenced sample: PBMCs. These receptor sequences come from a woman in her late teens or twenties in good health and CMV-seronegative. Both conserved end residues are part of each CDR3. D genes are given only for firm matches.

TRBJ1-2 NA TRBV14 12 CASSQETVGYTF TGTGCCAGCAGCCAAGAGACAGTGGGCTACACCTTC
TRBJ1-1 NA TRBV6-5 12 CASSPYLGEAFF TGTGCCAGCAGTCCCTACCTAGGAGAAGCTTTCTTT
TRBJ2-5 TRBD2 TRBV4-1 17 CASSQVPRAGGAETQYF TGCGCCAGCAGCCAAGTCCCCCGGGCGGGAGGGGCAGAGACCCAGTACTTC
TRBJ2-7 NA TRBV18 15 CASSPLAQGAAEQYF TGTGCCAGCTCACCACTGGCGCAAGGGGCGGCCGAGCAGTACTTC
TRBJ1-6 NA TRBV9 15 CASSVGGGEGSPLHF TGTGCCAGCAGCGTAGGTGGGGGGGAGGGTTCACCCCTCCACTTT
TRBJ2-7 NA TRBV10-3 14 CAISERQESYEQYF TGTGCCATCAGTGAACGACAGGAGTCCTACGAGCAGTACTTC
TRBJ1-6 TRBD1 TRBV6-1 13 CAFPDRYNSPLHF TGTGCCTTTCCGGACAGGTATAATTCACCCCTCCACTTT
TRBJ1-1 NA TRBV10-3 16 CAISEARRGVHTEAFF TGTGCCATCAGTGAGGCGCGGCGGGGAGTACACACTGAAGCTTTCTTT
TRBJ2-1 NA TRBV4-2 14 CASSQVGGNNEQFF TGTGCCAGCAGCCAAGTCGGCGGAAACAATGAGCAGTTCTTC
TRBJ2-2 TRBD1 TRBV6-5 14 CASGQGLGTGELFF TGTGCCAGTGGACAGGGGCTAGGAACCGGGGAGCTGTTTTTT
TRBJ2-5 TRBD1 TRBV9 17 CASSAGTGQFRQETQYF TGTGCCAGCAGCGCCGGGACAGGCCAATTCCGCCAAGAGACCCAGTACTTC
TRBJ1-1 NA TRBV30 12 CAWSTSGTEAFF TGTGCCTGGAGTACGTCCGGCACTGAAGCTTTCTTT
TRBJ2-3 NA TRBV21-1 19 CASSIKMSGGLLRPDTQYF TGTGCCAGCAGCATCAAAATGAGCGGGGGGTTACTCCGGCCAGATACGCAGTATTTT
TRBJ2-7 TRBD2 TRBV15 15 CATSRGGDINYEQYF TGTGCCACCAGCCGCGGGGGGGACATTAACTACGAGCAGTACTTC
TRBJ1-5 TRBD1 TRBV27 13 CASSPQGSQPQHF TGTGCCAGCAGTCCACAGGGGAGTCAGCCCCAGCATTTT
TRBJ2-1 NA TRBV7-9 12 CASSAQGHEQFF TGTGCCAGCAGCGCACAGGGCCATGAGCAGTTCTTC
TRBJ1-4 TRBD1 TRBV6-5 14 CASKLTGLGEKLFF TGTGCCAGCAAACTGACAGGGTTGGGTGAAAAACTGTTTTTT
TRBJ1-2 TRBD1 TRBV23-1 15 CASSQSGHRGYGYTF TGCGCCAGCAGTCAATCGGGGCACAGGGGCTATGGCTACACCTTC
TRBJ2-2 TRBD1 TRBV10-2 15 CASSRQGAVTGELFF TGCGCCAGCAGTAGACAGGGGGCTGTAACCGGGGAGCTGTTTTTT
TRBJ1-4 NA TRBV28 14 CASSLGGSAPKLFF TGTGCCAGCAGTTTAGGGGGGAGTGCCCCAAAACTGTTTTTT